This is a list of T cell receptor beta chains from one sample in a study of blood T cell repertoires in COVID-19. Method: immunoSEQ multiplex PCR; TCRdb's copy keeps in-frame clones and lacks some. The table records roughly 270,000 clones, roughly 80% of them present only once. The sample taken for sequencing was PBMCs or T cells enriched from blood (not recorded which). The receptors stem from a man aged 35 to 55 who had been exposed to COVID-19. CDR3s include the opening cysteine and the closing phenylalanine or tryptophan. Fields, in order: clone size, D gene, V gene, CDR3 length, J gene, CDR3 protein, CDR3 DNA. D genes are given only for firm matches. Clone size is given for some rows only: seen once, a few or many times, or a class if the clone is expanded.

.	.	TRBV5-1	13	TRBJ2-7	CASSLDIIYEQYF	TGCGCCAGCAGCTTGGACATTATCTACGAGCAGTACTTC
.	.	TRBV12-3/TRBV12-4	11	TRBJ1-1	CASSITGEAFF	TGTGCCAGCAGTATAACGGGTGAAGCTTTCTTT
.	.	TRBV28	11	TRBJ1-2	CASSPGTSYTF	TGTGCCAGCAGCCCCGGGACAAGCTACACCTTC
.	.	TRBV5-1	14	TRBJ2-3	CASSFRLAADTQYF	TGCGCCAGCAGCTTTAGGCTAGCAGCAGATACGCAGTATTTT
.	.	TRBV27	16	TRBJ2-3	CASSFRGRGLPDTQYF	TGTGCCAGCAGTTTTCGGGGTCGGGGTTTGCCAGATACGCAGTATTTT
.	TRBD2	TRBV7-9	16	TRBJ2-2	CASSPSGRAGTGELFF	TGTGCCAGCAGCCCAAGCGGGAGGGCTGGCACCGGGGAGCTGTTTTTT
.	.	TRBV6-5	15	TRBJ1-2	CASLATAGSNYGYTF	TGTGCCAGCCTAGCCACGGCGGGGTCTAACTATGGCTACACCTTC
.	TRBD1	TRBV4-1	16	TRBJ1-3	CASSQEDRGTGNTIYF	TGCGCCAGCAGCCAGGAGGACAGGGGAACTGGAAACACCATATATTTT
.	TRBD2	TRBV7-2	15	TRBJ2-1	CASTRGRGAYNEQFF	TGTGCCAGCACCCGGGGGAGGGGAGCCTACAATGAGCAGTTCTTC
few	TRBD1	TRBV29-1	14	TRBJ2-1	CSANRDRGREEQFF	TGCAGCGCTAACCGGGACAGGGGGCGGGAGGAGCAGTTCTTC
.	TRBD1	TRBV19	14	TRBJ1-5	CASSIGTGNQPQHF	TGTGCCAGTAGTATAGGGACAGGAAATCAGCCCCAGCATTTT
.	.	TRBV19	13	TRBJ2-5	CASRAGWGETQYF	TGTGCCAGTAGGGCGGGTTGGGGAGAGACCCAGTACTTC
.	.	TRBV30	16	TRBJ1-2	CAWGHQTAVVLHGYTF	TGTGCCTGGGGACATCAGACAGCCGTAGTTTTACATGGCTACACCTTC
.	.	TRBV11-2	13	TRBJ1-1	CASSLGGNTEAFF	TGTGCCAGCAGCTTAGGAGGGAACACTGAAGCTTTCTTT
.	.	TRBV11-3	17	TRBJ2-7	CASSLLVQEELYYEQYF	TGTGCCAGCAGCTTATTGGTCCAGGAGGAATTATACTACGAGCAGTACTTC
.	.	TRBV25-1	15	TRBJ1-6	CASTPRGGVGSPLHF	TGTGCCAGCACCCCACGCGGGGGCGTCGGTTCACCCCTCCACTTT
.	TRBD1	TRBV27	13	TRBJ1-6	CASSRTGASPLHF	TGTGCCAGCAGTCGGACAGGGGCCTCACCCCTCCACTTT
.	TRBD1	TRBV27	14	TRBJ2-1	CASSRDRLTIAQFF	TGTGCCAGCAGTAGGGACAGGCTTACAATTGCGCAGTTCTTC
few	TRBD1	TRBV30	13	TRBJ1-2	CAWSAGQDYGYTF	TGTGCCTGGAGTGCGGGACAGGATTATGGCTACACCTTC
.	TRBD1	TRBV3-1/TRBV3-2	16	TRBJ1-5	CASSLSGTGFHQPQHF	TGTGCCAGCAGCTTATCCGGGACAGGTTTTCATCAGCCCCAGCATTTT
few	TRBD1	TRBV5-6	13	TRBJ1-2	CASSFVTGYGYTF	TGTGCCAGCAGCTTCGTGACAGGGTATGGCTACACCTTC
.	.	TRBV4-1	19	TRBJ2-2	CASSQGVWRAFENTGELFF	TGCGCCAGCAGCCAGGGAGTTTGGCGAGCGTTCGAAAACACCGGGGAGCTGTTTTTT
.	.	TRBV12-3/TRBV12-4	13	TRBJ2-5	CASSPRDKETQYF	TGTGCCAGCAGTCCCCGGGACAAAGAGACCCAGTACTTC
.	TRBD2	TRBV5-1	14	TRBJ2-7	CASSVGASGNLEYF	TGCGCCAGCAGCGTTGGGGCTAGCGGGAACCTCGAGTACTTC
.	TRBD2	TRBV11-3	16	TRBJ2-3	CASSLVAGAGTDTQYF	TGTGCCAGCAGCTTGGTAGCGGGAGCGGGCACAGATACGCAGTATTTT
.	TRBD2	TRBV18	17	TRBJ2-2	CASSPPSLAGSTGELFF	TGTGCCAGCTCACCACCATCTCTAGCGGGGTCCACCGGGGAGCTGTTTTTT
.	TRBD1	TRBV12-3/TRBV12-4	13	TRBJ2-7	CASRGPGGGEQYF	TGTGCCAGCAGGGGGCCAGGGGGCGGGGAGCAGTACTTC
.	.	TRBV3-1/TRBV3-2	15	TRBJ2-3	CASSHGGSTTDTQYF	TGTGCCAGCAGTCACGGGGGATCCACCACAGATACGCAGTATTTT
few	.	TRBV18	15	TRBJ2-1	CASSPRGLTNNEQFF	TGTGCCAGCTCACCGCGCGGACTAACAAACAATGAGCAGTTCTTC
.	TRBD2	TRBV18	16	TRBJ2-1	CASLPMVRLASNEQFF	TGTGCCAGCTTACCAATGGTCAGACTAGCCTCCAATGAGCAGTTCTTC
.	.	TRBV19	14	TRBJ1-2	CASSATGVWYGYTF	TGTGCCAGTAGTGCGACAGGTGTATGGTATGGCTACACCTTC
.	.	TRBV29-1	11	TRBJ2-1	CSWGERNEQFF	TGCAGCTGGGGGGAAAGGAATGAGCAGTTCTTC
.	TRBD1	TRBV2	20	TRBJ2-7	CASYPGTGGFSERVGYEQYF	TGTGCCAGCTACCCTGGGACAGGGGGCTTCTCCGAACGGGTTGGCTACGAGCAGTACTTC
.	TRBD1	TRBV19	15	TRBJ2-2	CASRGQGARLGELFF	TGTGCCAGTAGGGGACAGGGGGCGCGTCTCGGGGAGCTGTTTTTT
.	.	TRBV7-9	16	TRBJ2-3	CASSLPRPVLTDTQYF	TGTGCCAGCAGCTTACCGCGTCCCGTCCTTACAGATACGCAGTATTTT
.	.	TRBV18	14	TRBJ1-5	CASSPGDINQPQHF	TGTGCCAGCTCACCGGGGGACATTAATCAGCCCCAGCATTTT
.	TRBD2	TRBV7-3	16	TRBJ2-1	CASSPKSGSAYNEQFF	TGTGCCAGCAGCCCGAAGAGCGGGAGCGCCTACAATGAGCAGTTCTTC
.	TRBD2	TRBV11-2	15	TRBJ2-7	CASSLPRGSGNEQYF	TGTGCCAGCAGCTTACCCCGGGGTAGCGGGAACGAGCAGTACTTC
.	.	TRBV9	15	TRBJ1-2	CASSPTLEARYGYTF	TGTGCCAGCAGCCCGACTCTCGAGGCCCGCTATGGCTACACCTTC